This record concerns one T cell receptor beta chain sequence. Its target is not known. The sample is drawn from a study of CD8 T cells in ankylosing spondylitis. Each TCR beta library was made by quantitative 5'-RACE that incorporated molecular barcodes. TCRdb independently ran MiXCR on the 5' RACE reads; one entry per CDR3 protein. The top ten clones hold about 42% of a sample with 220,000 or so distinct CDR3 sequences, roughly 18% of them seen once. This CDR3 is built from 16 residues. Germline CDR1 reads MNHNS; CDR2 reads SASEGT. V lost 0 bases and J lost 4, with 16 bases in between. Findings of the study overall: It appeared that ankylosing spondylitis blood was characterized by a TCR beta motif of fewer than 10 highly homologous variants. Disease-linked clones bore a CD8+ phenotype, appearing relatively rarely in peripheral blood. Before this, some motif variants had been reported in reactive arthritis synovial fluid and blood. The study looked at matched synovial fluid samples from ankylosing spondylitis patients. Disease-linked clones were reported to be significantly enriched there.

The source of this sequence is a male donor with ankylosing spondylitis. Sequenced: blood, either unsorted or a sorted T cell fraction (not recorded which). The chain couples TRBV6-1 to TRBJ2-7, with D perhaps TRBD2 (6 bases). CDR3 sequence: CASSEAVGGFGYEQYF. The CDR3 DNA follows: TGTGCCAGCAGTGAAGCGGTGGGAGGTTTTGGGTACGAGCAGTACTTC.